This T cell receptor beta chain originates from a study of radiotherapy plus CTLA-4 blockade in lung cancer. Notes on the study in general: Subsequent to radiotherapy plus ipilimumab, tumor-derived TCR clones underwent expansion in blood. Response was reportedly best predicted by early blood T cell clone dynamics, with interferon-beta.

This clone was seen once. Its antigen remains unknown. Germline V CDR1 and CDR2: WSHSY, SAAADI. The length of the CDR3 is 15 residues. With V trimmed by 7 bases and J by 2 bases, 10 bases remained unmatched. Profiling relied on immunoSEQ multiplex PCR, and the TCRdb table lists in-frame clones only, not all of them. The sample lists over 40,000 clones, roughly four fifths seen once, with approximately 3.3% in the top ten. Those with chemo-refractory metastatic non-small-cell lung cancer were treated with focal radiation combined with CTLA-4 blockade using ipilimumab. Source: peripheral blood, taken from a patient treated with radiotherapy plus ipilimumab. The TCR comes from a human donor with non-small cell lung cancer who had stable disease on radiotherapy plus ipilimumab. The chain recombines TRBV10-2 with TRBJ2-5; TRBD2 agrees at 7 bases. CDR3 DNA sequence: TGCGCCAGCAACGACCGCCAGCGGGGACAAGAGACCCAGTACTTC. Translation: CASNDRQRGQETQYF.